This T cell receptor beta chain was sequenced in a study of T cell changes during pregnancy in multiple sclerosis. The repertoire was sequenced with immunoSEQ multiplex PCR; TCRdb's copy has only in-frame clones and lacks some. The table records some 31,000 clones, roughly nine tenths of them present only once. This CDR3 is 16 amino acids long. V was shortened by 0 bases and J by 6 bases, with 15 bases between the two germline ends. Germline V CDR1 and CDR2: LNHNV, YYDKDF (reference sequence). The sequenced sample was CD8+ T cells from peripheral blood mononuclear cells, obtained in the third trimester of pregnancy. The TCR was taken from a female donor with multiple sclerosis, enrolled in a pregnancy study. The genes are TRBV15 and TRBJ2-1, with D perhaps matching TRBD2 (6 bases). This chain's CDR3 is CATSRDPGEALNEQFF. CDR3 DNA sequence: TGTGCCACCAGCAGAGATCCGGGGGAGGCTCTCAATGAGCAGTTCTTC.